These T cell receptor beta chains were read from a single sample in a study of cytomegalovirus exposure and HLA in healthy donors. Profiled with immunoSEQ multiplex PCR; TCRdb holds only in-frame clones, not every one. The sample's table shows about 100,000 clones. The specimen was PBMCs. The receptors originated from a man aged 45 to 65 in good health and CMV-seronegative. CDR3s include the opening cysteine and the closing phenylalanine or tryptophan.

CDR3aa: CASSQDHRSYSNQPQHF
v_gene: TRBV4-2

CDR3aa: CASSLGVSADTIYF
v_gene: TRBV5-4

CDR3aa: CASSSATGGPYEQYF
v_gene: TRBV5-1

CDR3aa: CASSMTGGTNEKLFF
v_gene: TRBV5-6

CDR3aa: CASGFPGGQSGETQYF
v_gene: TRBV12-5

CDR3aa: CASTSDNRPPYSNQPQHF
v_gene: TRBV19

CDR3aa: CSVESPGHMNTEAFF
v_gene: TRBV29-1

CDR3aa: CASSPPPDGGQGYSNQPQHF
v_gene: TRBV18

CDR3aa: CASSQGQGMGYTF
v_gene: TRBV7-9

CDR3aa: CASSFGVTNSPLHF
v_gene: TRBV27

CDR3aa: CASSLERGSNYGYTF
v_gene: TRBV11-2

CDR3aa: CAWSPGRGWNTQYF
v_gene: TRBV30

CDR3aa: CSVSKGGGAYEQYF
v_gene: TRBV29-1

CDR3aa: CASSPNQDRAHTEAFF
v_gene: TRBV18

CDR3aa: CASTLEAGEIYGYTF
v_gene: TRBV19

CDR3aa: CASSLGTGMFTNEKLFF
v_gene: TRBV18

CDR3aa: CASSVQLAGAVGELFF
v_gene: TRBV7-6

CDR3aa: CASSLGLHSGNTIYF
v_gene: TRBV5-4

CDR3aa: CASGNGQGTYNEQFF
v_gene: TRBV12-5

CDR3aa: CASSYSTGQLSYEQYF
v_gene: TRBV6-5

CDR3aa: CASSLDGTGPGYTF
v_gene: TRBV5-1

CDR3aa: CASSGRQLPYGYTF
v_gene: TRBV27

CDR3aa: CSPSKGNGNTIYF
v_gene: TRBV29-1

CDR3aa: CASSFPDIANLFF
v_gene: TRBV5-1

CDR3aa: CASTPRVRDSNQPQHF
v_gene: TRBV2

CDR3aa: CASSSNRGYNEKLFF
v_gene: TRBV6-5

CDR3aa: CARSQGGGEKLFF
v_gene: TRBV30

CDR3aa: CAWGQGLQETQYF
v_gene: TRBV30

CDR3aa: CASSASRTVAGANVLTF
v_gene: TRBV10-2

CDR3aa: CSVGDREDYGYTF
v_gene: TRBV29-1

CDR3aa: CASTGAAGVATEAFF
v_gene: TRBV19

CDR3aa: CASSTNTGGPTEKLFF
v_gene: TRBV5-4

CDR3aa: CASSLPQGAGEKLFF
v_gene: TRBV5-6

CDR3aa: CASSQDLAGAANTGELFF
v_gene: TRBV4-3

CDR3aa: CASSYLPPREQTQYF
v_gene: TRBV7-8

CDR3aa: CASSEAFRTKNTEAFF
v_gene: TRBV6-1

CDR3aa: CASSLGGTNYGYTF
v_gene: TRBV7-9

CDR3aa: CASRPGQGNSPLHF
v_gene: TRBV19

CDR3aa: CASSRAGYGYTF
v_gene: TRBV19

CDR3aa: CASSVDIMNTEAFF
v_gene: TRBV2

CDR3aa: CASSLQGDYGYTF
v_gene: TRBV19

CDR3aa: CASMASGGPGNTGELFF
v_gene: TRBV10-2

CDR3aa: CASSHRQIATNEKLFF
v_gene: TRBV18

CDR3aa: CASSPRLPGPNTEAFF
v_gene: TRBV18

CDR3aa: CASSQVDRGWATNEKLFF
v_gene: TRBV4-3

CDR3aa: CASSTLTSNQPQHF
v_gene: TRBV18

CDR3aa: CASRKSGLSNQPQHF
v_gene: TRBV19